This T cell receptor beta chain was captured in a study of cytomegalovirus exposure and HLA in healthy donors. Trimming left V 6 bases short and J 1 base short, with 17 bases between. The CDR3 length is 16 residues. The germline CDR1 and CDR2 sequences are SGHRS and YFSETQ. The PCR employed 60 Vbeta primers together with 13 Jbeta primers. The table came from immunoSEQ multiplex PCR; TCRdb's copy has only in-frame clones and leaves some out. The sample consists of tens of thousands of clones, 70% to 80% of them appearing once. Sequences were obtained from PBMCs. The chain combines TRBV5-1 with TRBJ2-1; the D gene is possibly TRBD1 (7 bases). This receptor was taken from a woman in her 30s in good health and CMV-seronegative. The CDR3 DNA is TGCGCCAGCAACATTGGAGGGGGACAGTCCTACAATGAGCAGTTCTTC. It specifies CASNIGGGQSYNEQFF.